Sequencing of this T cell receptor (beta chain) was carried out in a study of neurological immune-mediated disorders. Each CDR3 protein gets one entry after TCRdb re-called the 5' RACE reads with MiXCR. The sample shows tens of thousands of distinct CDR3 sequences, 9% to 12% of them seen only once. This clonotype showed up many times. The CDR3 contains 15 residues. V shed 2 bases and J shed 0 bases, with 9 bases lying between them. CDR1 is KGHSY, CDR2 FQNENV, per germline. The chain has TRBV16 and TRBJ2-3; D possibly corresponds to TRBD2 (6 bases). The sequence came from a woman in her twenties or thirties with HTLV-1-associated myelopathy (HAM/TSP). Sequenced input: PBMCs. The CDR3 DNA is TGTGCCAGCAGCCAAGGTCGGGGGAGCACAGATACGCAGTATTTT. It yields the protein CASSQGRGSTDTQYF.